What follows are 4 T cell receptor beta chains derived from one specimen sequenced in a study of human T cells and chemical hapten exposure. TCRdb reprocessed the RACE reads via MiXCR and lists one record per CDR3 protein. Of about 190,000 distinct CDR3 sequences detected, 24% appear once; the ten largest clones hold approximately 2.5%. Specified time point: patch test 3, about 24 weeks after DPC sensitization. Treatment denoted: therapeutic diphenylcyclopropenone sensitization with weekly scalp DPC. This specimen consisted of whole blood, obtained in connection with sensitization to the hapten diphenylcyclopropenone (DPC). All receptors derive from a woman aged 40 to 55 with alopecia areata. Some clones in this sample may be carry-over from other donors' samples.

This clonotype was seen at least ten times. The V and J genes are TRBV4-3 and TRBJ2-2; D gene uncertain. CDR1 is LGHNA and CDR2 is YSLEER in the germline V gene. The CDR3 runs to 11 residues. The V gene lost 4 bases and the J gene lost 8 bases, with 5 bases spanning the gap. The CDR3 here is CASSPTGELFF. CDR3 bases: TGCGCCAGCAGCCCGACTGGGGAGCTGTTTTTT.

This clonotype was observed a single time. V is TRBV27 and J is TRBJ1-5; D call uncertain. Between the trimmed V and J ends, which lost 2 bases and 6 bases, there was a span of 2 bases. There are 11 residues in the CDR3. Germline CDR1 is MNHEY and CDR2 is SMNVEV (reference sequence). CDR3 region: CASSLSQPQHF. In DNA, the CDR3 is TGTGCCAGCAGTTTAAGTCAGCCCCAGCATTTT.

This clonotype was detected only a few times. This chain connects TRBV10-3 to TRBJ2-7; 10 nucleotides agree with TRBD2. Germline CDR1 reads ENHRY; CDR2 reads SYGVKD. J gave up 3 bases and V 8 bases, and 10 bases lay outside the gene matches. The CDR3 is made up of 15 amino acids. The CDR3 sequence: CAIGPRTSGSYEQYF. CDR3 nucleotides: TGTGCCATCGGGCCAAGGACTAGCGGAAGCTACGAGCAGTACTTC.

V is TRBV3-1 and J is TRBJ2-3, with a tentative D call TRBD2 (5 bases). CDR3 length equals 15 residues. Germline V gene lookup returns CDR1 LGHDT and CDR2 YNNKEL (reference sequence). The V gene lost 2 bases and the J gene lost 0 bases, with 9 bases spanning the gap. CDR3 in DNA: TGTGCCAGCAGCCAACTCTTAGCGAGCACAGATACGCAGTATTTT. Its protein product is CASSQLLASTDTQYF.